This entry lists 26 T cell receptor beta chains sequenced from one sample in a study of T cells in Graves' hyperthyroidism and ophthalmopathy. Amplified TCR beta CDR3 regions derived from RNA transcripts. During a first-round RT-PCR of the TCR CDR3, the HTBI primer set was used. TCRdb fed the multiplex PCR reads into MiXCR, producing one record per CDR3 protein. The sample records 500,000 to 800,000 distinct CDR3 sequences, 45% being singletons. The sequenced material came from peripheral blood or thyroid tissue (not recorded which). The receptors were gathered from an adult man with Graves' disease, either hyperthyroidism or ophthalmopathy (not recorded which).

This clonotype was recorded at least ten times. The chain joins TRBV20-1 to TRBJ1-2; D is unclear. Trimming stripped 5 bases from V and 0 bases from J, with 10 bases between. This CDR3 contains 13 residues. Per germline, CDR1 DFQATT and CDR2 SNEGSKA (reference sequence). This chain's CDR3 is CSAVTGANYGYTF. CDR3 nucleotides: TGCAGTGCTGTGACCGGGGCTAACTATGGCTACACCTTC.

The V call is TRBV9, the J call TRBJ1-4; D call uncertain. This CDR3 has 17 amino acids. Germline CDR1 is SGDLS and CDR2 is YYNGEE. Deletions cut 4 bases from V and 7 bases from J, with 23 bases between. Here the CDR3 reads CASSRSDMGGLGEKLFF. DNA of the CDR3: TGTGCCAGCAGCCGGTCTGATATGGGCGGCTTGGGTGAAAAACTGTTTTTT. Looking up the rest from reference TRBV9 and TRBJ1-4 gives the full variable domain: DSGVTQTPKHLITATGQRVTLRCSPRSGDLSVYWYQQSLDQGLQFLIQYYNGEERAKGNILERFSAQQFPDLHSELNLSSLELGDSALYFCASSRSDMGGLGEKLFFGSGTQLSVL.

This clonotype was detected only a few times. This chain connects TRBV7-3 to TRBJ1-6; perhaps TRBD1 as D (6 bases). V was trimmed by 5 bases and J by 7 bases, leaving 15 bases between them. This CDR3 has 15 residues. Germline CDR1 is SGHTA and CDR2 is FQGTGA. Here the CDR3 reads CASSQDLGQNSPLHF. CDR3 bases: TGTGCCAGCAGCCAAGATTTAGGACAGAATTCACCCCTCCACTTT.

The V call is TRBV29-1, the J call TRBJ2-7, with D perhaps matching TRBD2 (5 bases). The germline CDR1 and CDR2 sequences are SQVTM and ANQGSEA. CDR3 length equals 12 residues. Trimming pared 6 bases from V and 7 bases from J, leaving 16 bases between. The CDR3 DNA sequence: TGCAGCGTCGGATGGACCGGGGAGGAGCAGTACTTC. It codes for CSVGWTGEEQYF.

The chain recombines TRBV7-9 with TRBJ2-5; 13 nucleotides agree with TRBD2. The CDR3 length is 16 residues. Germline V CDR1 and CDR2: SEHNR, FQNEAQ (reference sequence). Trimming at V came to 4 bases and at J to 1 base, leaving 3 bases not matched to a gene. The CDR3 loop reads CASSSGTSGAQETQYF. CDR3 in DNA: TGTGCCAGCAGCTCGGGGACTAGCGGGGCCCAAGAGACCCAGTACTTC.

This chain links TRBV7-9 with TRBJ2-5; D perhaps matches TRBD1 (5 bases). The CDR3 length is 16 residues. V lost 3 bases and J 4 bases, leaving 18 bases between the germline ends. Germline V gives CDR1 SEHNR, CDR2 FQNEAQ (reference sequence). DNA of the CDR3: TGTGCCAGCAGCTTGGCGCGCTCTGGGGCACGAGAGACCCAGTACTTC. This gives the protein CASSLARSGARETQYF.

This clonotype appeared many times. The chain uses TRBV20-1 and TRBJ2-7; 7 bases are shared with TRBD2. CDR3 length: 14 amino acids. CDR1 is DFQATT, CDR2 SNEGSKA, per germline (reference sequence). V was clipped by 1 base and J by 6 bases; unmatched bases: 9. The CDR3 coding sequence is TGCAGTGCTAGAGGGGGCGGGAGTTTAGGCGAGCAGTACTTC. Translation gives CSARGGGSLGEQYF.

This chain links TRBV29-1 with TRBJ2-5, with a weak D call TRBD2 (6 bases). CDR3 length: 15 residues. From germline, CDR1 is SQVTM and CDR2 ANQGSEA. Trimming left V 7 bases short and J 11 bases short, with 29 bases between. Here the CDR3 DNA reads TGCAGCGCCGCCGCCGGGACTGACTCCTACAATGAGCAGTACTTC. It specifies CSAAAGTDSYNEQYF.

The V and J genes are TRBV10-3 and TRBJ1-1, with 7 bases that match TRBD1. The J segment lost 3 bases and the V segment lost 6 bases, leaving 4 bases of the junction unmatched. The CDR3 runs to 13 residues. CDR1 and CDR2 from the germline V gene are ENHRY and SYGVKD. The CDR3 region is CAISPDRDTEAFF. The CDR3 DNA reads as TGTGCCATCAGCCCAGACAGGGACACTGAAGCTTTCTTT.

This chain joins TRBV25-1 and TRBJ2-7, with 9 bases matching TRBD1. The germline V gene has CDR1 MGHDK and CDR2 SYGVNS. The CDR3 spans 13 residues. CDR3 DNA: TGTGCTAGATTGCCGGGACAGGGCTACGAGCAGTACTTC. It encodes CARLPGQGYEQYF.

A few counts support this clonotype. The CDR3 sequence is CSARGAQYF. In DNA form, the CDR3 reads TGCAGTGCCCGGGGGGCCCAGTACTTC. The chain joins TRBV20-1 to TRBJ2-5; 7 bases map to TRBD2. CDR3 length: 9 residues. Losses at the gene ends were 6 bases for V and 9 bases for J; bases not matched to a gene: 1. Germline V gene data show CDR1 as DFQATT and CDR2 as SNEGSKA (reference sequence).

The chain employs TRBV25-1 and TRBJ1-1, with a tentative D call TRBD1 (5 bases). V was pared by 8 bases and J by 0 bases, with 13 bases between. Looked up from germline, CDR1 is MGHDK and CDR2 is SYGVNS. This CDR3 comprises 14 residues. The CDR3 here is CASPDKTVNTEAFF. The DNA of the CDR3 is TGTGCCAGCCCAGACAAGACAGTGAACACTGAAGCTTTCTTT.

The gene calls are TRBV12-3 or TRBV12-4 and TRBJ1-1; D is perhaps TRBD1 (5 bases). V was cut by 6 bases and J by 3 bases, with 17 bases left in between. This CDR3 has 15 amino acids. The CDR3 nucleotides are TGTGCCAGCAGCCCAGCAGGGTTAATGGACACTGAAGCTTTCTTT. It codes for CASSPAGLMDTEAFF.

The rearrangement joins TRBV25-1 to TRBJ2-5, with TRBD1 matching 7 bases. This CDR3 is 14 amino acids long. V lost 8 bases, J lost 7 bases, and 13 bases stayed unmatched. Germline CDR1 reads MGHDK; CDR2 reads SYGVNS. This CDR3 reads CASVVGQDIVTQYF. The DNA for the CDR3 is TGTGCCAGCGTTGTTGGACAGGATATCGTGACCCAGTACTTC.

V usage is TRBV7-9 and J usage is TRBJ1-5, with TRBD1 matching over 9 bases. Trimming at V came to 5 bases and at J to 6 bases, leaving 5 bases not matched to a gene. Germline CDR1 reads SEHNR; CDR2 reads FQNEAQ (reference sequence). This CDR3 is built from 14 residues. As DNA, the CDR3 is TGTGCCAGCAGCAAGGACAGGGGCGGTCAGCCCCAGCATTTT. Translated, it gives CASSKDRGGQPQHF.

J is TRBJ1-1 and V is TRBV7-9; D not certain. Trimming pared 5 bases from V and 2 bases from J, leaving 12 bases between. Germline loops: CDR1 SEHNR, CDR2 FQNEAQ (reference sequence). The CDR3 is 14 residues long. The CDR3, as DNA: TGTGCCAGCAGCCCCGACGGACGAAACACTGAAGCTTTCTTT. Protein: CASSPDGRNTEAFF.

On this clonotype: This may stem from a read error, because a much larger clone lies one nucleotide away. The chain has TRBV25-1 and TRBJ2-7; a possible D gene is TRBD1 (6 bases). Between the trimmed V and J ends, which lost 3 bases and 6 bases, there was a span of 15 bases. The CDR3 extends over 14 amino acids. Germline V gene lookup returns CDR1 MGHDK and CDR2 SYGVNS. The CDR3 coding sequence is TGTGCCAGCAGTGACGGGACAAGGTTCCTCGAGCAGTACTTC. This gives the protein CASSDGTRFLEQYF.

The gene calls are TRBV7-9 and TRBJ1-4, with unresolved D. V was shortened by 5 bases and J by 0 bases, with 22 bases between the two germline ends. Germline V gene data show CDR1 as SEHNR and CDR2 as FQNEAQ (reference sequence). The CDR3 runs 19 residues. CDR3: CASSQLRVRNPATNEKLFF. The CDR3 DNA is TGTGCCAGCAGCCAACTTAGGGTTCGAAATCCTGCAACTAATGAAAAACTGTTTTTT.

This clonotype was observed many times. The chain carries TRBV7-9 and TRBJ1-6; D is ambiguous. Trimming pared 1 base from V and 5 bases from J, leaving 6 bases between. Germline loops: CDR1 SEHNR, CDR2 FQNEAQ (reference sequence). The CDR3 has 14 residues. CDR3: CASSLGTDNSPLHF. For the CDR3, the DNA is TGTGCCAGCAGCTTAGGGACGGATAATTCACCCCTCCACTTT.

The CDR3, as DNA: TGTGCCAGCAGTCGGGACCTCCGAGGGGGCTACACCTTC. Protein sequence: CASSRDLRGGYTF. This chain uses TRBV12-3 or TRBV12-4 with TRBJ1-2, with D possibly matching TRBD1 (5 bases). This CDR3 is built from 13 residues. V was clipped by 5 bases and J by 8 bases, with 15 bases between them.

The V gene is TRBV29-1, the J gene TRBJ1-4, with D maybe TRBD1 (6 bases). The V gene's germline CDR1 is SQVTM and CDR2 ANQGSEA. V dropped 4 bases and J dropped 3 bases, with 15 bases sitting between them. The CDR3 covers 15 residues. CDR3 DNA: TGCAGCGTTGTAGGAACAGGGTCAGCTAATGAAAAACTGTTTTTT. Translation: CSVVGTGSANEKLFF.

This clonotype was seen at least ten times. The V call is TRBV2, the J call TRBJ2-2; the match to TRBD2 covers 8 bases. The germline V gene encodes CDR1 SNHLY and CDR2 FYNNEI. The CDR3 extends over 17 amino acids. V was clipped by 8 bases and J by 3 bases; unmatched bases: 14. The CDR3 DNA follows: TGTGCCAGCGCGTTGCTAGCGGGCCTCGGGGACACCGGGGAGCTGTTTTTT. Amino acids: CASALLAGLGDTGELFF.

The gene calls are TRBV7-6 and TRBJ2-5; TRBD2 matches at 10 bases. Trimming cost V 3 bases and J 2 bases; bases outside gene matches: 6. CDR3 length: 16 amino acids. Germline loops: CDR1 SGHVS, CDR2 FNYEAQ. The CDR3 DNA is TGTGCCAGCAGCTTGACTAGCGGGTCCAAGCAAGAGACCCAGTACTTC. As protein: CASSLTSGSKQETQYF.

V usage is TRBV20-1 and J usage is TRBJ2-7; 9 nucleotides align to TRBD2. The V gene end was trimmed by 0 bases and the J gene end by 2 bases; junction bases not matched to a gene: 8. This CDR3 contains 16 residues. Germline loops: CDR1 DFQATT, CDR2 SNEGSKA (reference sequence). CDR3 sequence: CSARDPLAGRAYEQYF. The CDR3 bases are TGCAGTGCTAGAGATCCGCTAGCGGGGCGCGCCTACGAGCAGTACTTC.

This clonotype was recorded at least ten times. The chain employs TRBV29-1 and TRBJ2-7; possibly TRBD1 for D (6 bases). The CDR3 is 14 amino acids. Germline CDR1 and CDR2: SQVTM and ANQGSEA. V gave up 0 bases and J gave up 3 bases, with 12 bases separating them. DNA of the CDR3: TGCAGCGTTGAAGATGAGGGACAAAGCTACGAGCAGTACTTC. Its protein product is CSVEDEGQSYEQYF.

The V call is TRBV20-1, the J call TRBJ1-5, with D possibly TRBD1 on 5 matching bases. Germline V gene data show CDR1 as DFQATT and CDR2 as SNEGSKA (reference sequence). This CDR3 region has 13 residues. V shed 3 bases and J shed 5 bases, with 11 bases lying between them. The CDR3 nucleotides are TGCAGTGCTAGTAGGGGTGGCGATCAGCCCCAGCATTTT. Protein product: CSASRGGDQPQHF.